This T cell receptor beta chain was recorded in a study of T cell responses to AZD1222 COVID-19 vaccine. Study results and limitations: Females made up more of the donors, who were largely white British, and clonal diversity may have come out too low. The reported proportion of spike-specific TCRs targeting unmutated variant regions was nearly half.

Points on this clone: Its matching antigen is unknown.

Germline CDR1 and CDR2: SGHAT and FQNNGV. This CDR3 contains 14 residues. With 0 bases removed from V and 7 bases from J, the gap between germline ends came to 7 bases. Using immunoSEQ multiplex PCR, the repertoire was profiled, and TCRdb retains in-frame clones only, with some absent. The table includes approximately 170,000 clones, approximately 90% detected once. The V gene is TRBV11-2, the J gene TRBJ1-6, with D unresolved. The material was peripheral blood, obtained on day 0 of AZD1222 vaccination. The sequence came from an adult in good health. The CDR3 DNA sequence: TGTGCCAGCAGCTTAGAAAGTTCCAATTCACCCCTCCACTTT. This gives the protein CASSLESSNSPLHF.